The entry below gives a single TCR beta chain sequence along with its context. No antigen is known for it. This sample is drawn from a study of shared clonotypes between healthy human individuals. The wider study: A few men and two women, aged 18 to 49, were donors.

Study-wide results and limits: Sequencing depth was predicted to influence how clonotypes are shared among donors. A handful of donors held about 4.5% of naive CD4 clonotypes in common.

Method: immunoSEQ multiplex PCR; TCRdb's copy keeps in-frame clones and lacks some. The sample has approximately 620,000 clones; 95% to 98% are singletons. This sequence was found in a woman aged 30 to 39 in good health. The sequencing input was naive CD4+ T cells sorted from blood. Subset described: CD45RA+ positively selected.

The DNA for the CDR3 is TGTGCCAGCAGGCCAGGCCAGGATACAACTAATGAAAAACTGTTTTTT. Translation gives CASRPGQDTTNEKLFF. The chain employs TRBV7-9 and TRBJ1-4, with D uncertain. The germline CDR1 and CDR2 sequences are SEHNR and FQNEAQ (reference sequence). The germline V and J ends were trimmed by 6 bases and 0 bases, with 14 bases remaining between them. The CDR3 is made up of 16 amino acids.